Described below is a single T cell receptor (beta chain) sequence and its context. This clone was observed a handful of times. Its target antigen remains unknown. An end of the junction does not agree with germline; a read error may underlie this. The entire amount of isolated RNA was reverse transcribed using the High Capacity cDNA Reverse Transcription Kit, so the sequenced TCRB transcripts were expressed ones. Naive, central memory and regulatory T cell samples underwent deep immunoSEQ sequencing, averaging around 4 million total reads per sample. After sorted cells were lysed in RLT buffer, RNA was extracted with DNase-treated RNeasy Micro or Mini kits, with the choice depending on cell number. To prevent cross-contamination, each cell subset was processed individually, whereas patient and healthy donor samples were processed jointly. Using the immunoSEQ multiplex PCR, TCRB sequences were amplified from cDNA into 87-bp fragments spanning the CDR3 region. The amplicons were sequenced using the Illumina HiSeq platform. As for the original processing: PCR bias was computationally corrected using synthetic template baselines, reads within Hamming distance 2 were collapsed, and singletons that could not be merged were discarded. Reads were aligned to IMGT to assign V, D and J genes, CDR3 length, and insertions or deletions at six rearrangement sites. Within each subset, clonotype counts were normalized to the number of sorted cells before true diversity and Gini coefficients were calculated with the tcR R package. The overlap coefficient, calculated on TCRB nucleotide sequences, was used to quantify repertoire sharing. Out-of-frame TCRB sequences from naive cells were analyzed to stand in for the pre-selection repertoire. TCRdb holds this immuneACCESS table with in-frame rearrangements only. Some clones are missing; in checked studies, unresolved V genes explain under half, and the rest has no known cause. That table furnishes V, J and clone size, whereas the DNA furnished D and trimming. The sample table contains roughly 450,000 clones; only one count was recorded for over 10% of them. Jointly, the top ten make up roughly 0.046% of the sample.

Each donor gave one peripheral blood draw, averaging approximately 0.12 L, which was collected into heparinised tubes. A BD FACSAria II was used to sort naive, central memory, regulatory and stem cell-like memory CD4+ T cells with a panel that included CD45RO, CCR7, CD25, CD127, CD95 and CD27. Every sorted population had a purity above 98%. Right away, PBMCs were isolated by Lymphoprep density gradient centrifugation and were stained directly, with no culture step. So that batch effects would be minimized, each experiment stained and sorted samples in pairs, pairing one healthy donor with one patient. The sample comes from a study of beta chain features in type 1 diabetes (dated by TCRdb to between 2018 and 2020). About the full investigation: No differences in mean age, gender distribution, total cell number or subset yield were found between patients and healthy donors. Across all samples, some 100,000,000 sorted cells were examined, and cell number per subset correlated strongly with RNA yield. In the study, TCRB repertoires of sorted circulating CD4+ T cell subsets from recently diagnosed type 1 diabetes patients were compared with those of matched healthy donors. Regulatory and stem cell-like memory subsets were isolated from only 8 patients and about eight healthy donors, whereas naive and central memory subsets came from all 30 or so donors.

Broad study findings and their caveats: Only small numbers of individuals were included in the HLA sub-analyses, which left unresolved whether HLA type had any influence on TCRB rearrangement. At VDJ recombination sites, type 1 diabetes patients had fewer insertions and more deleted nucleotides, which implies abnormalities in thymic rearrangement. In all four CD4+ subsets, TCRB CDR3 length was moderately but significantly shorter in type 1 diabetes patients. Because cDNA rather than genomic DNA was sequenced, highly expressing activated cells could have been over-represented, although no difference in activation and CD3 levels was found between groups. Naive, central memory and regulatory TCRB repertoires appeared to be more alike among patients than among healthy donors. PCR may preferentially amplify shorter templates, but because patient and control samples were amplified and corrected together, any resulting skew would affect both groups equally.

The CDR3 holds 11 amino acids from the cysteine to the phenylalanine. Only the CDR3 DNA stays, 33 bases, in frame from base 1. For CDR1 and CDR2, the germline V gene lists SQVTM and ANQGSEA. The material sequenced was naive CD4+ T cells from blood. In light of the paper, this sample's cell subset or site label describes: true naive CD4+ T cells. This TCR derives from a woman between 18 and 29 years old in good health. The rearrangement combines TRBV29-1 with TRBJ2-1; TRBD2 lines up with 8 middle nucleotides. The DNA sequence is as follows: TGCCGCGTTGACGCCGGGAGGGCCCGGTTCTTC. Its product reads: CRVDAGRARFF.